The text below deals with one TCR beta chain. Its antigen remains unidentified. TCRdb itself ran the reads through MiXCR, one entry per CDR3 protein. Of approximately 1,000,000 distinct CDR3 sequences in the sample, around 31% were seen once. Trimming took off 1 base at V and 8 bases at J, with 9 bases between the two ends. The CDR3 spans 13 residues. The data derive from a study of T cell repertoires in cytomegalovirus infection. For the study at large: CMV epitopes, recently identified HLA-C-restricted and well-studied HLA-B-restricted, were used. From public TCR beta signatures came an indication of both CMV infection and matching HLA type.

Study-wide points: Ex vivo, HLA-C-restricted CMV-specific TCR beta clonotypes prevailed over the rest of the response.

The sample in question was cultured CD8+ T cells from PBMCs, obtained from culture after CMV antigen stimulation. This sequence joins TRBV12-3 or TRBV12-4 and TRBJ1-5; D is unclear. The TCR comes from a human donor in good health (CMV status not recorded). Some clones in this sample may be carry-over from other donors' samples. CDR3 loop: CASSLGKGEPQHF. The CDR3 DNA is TGTGCCAGCAGTTTAGGGAAGGGAGAGCCCCAGCATTTT.